The entry below describes one T cell receptor beta chain. As yet, its antigen is unknown. The V and J ends lost 0 bases and 7 bases, in that order; junction bases with no gene match: 6. The CDR3 is 14 amino acids. The germline V gene has CDR1 GTSNPN and CDR2 SVGIG (reference sequence). The data originate from a study of OX40 agonist ivuxolimab in advanced cancers. Whole-study context: Males comprised 82.7% of the group, whose mean age was about 60 years (range roughly 20 to 85). Findings of the study overall: Expanded peripheral T cell antigen specificity was not determined.

The table came from immunoSEQ multiplex PCR; TCRdb's copy has only in-frame clones and leaves some out. The table includes some 80,000 clones, about 88% detected once. This sequence joins TRBV30 and TRBJ2-3, with TRBD2 matching 8 bases. This TCR was sampled from an adult with an advanced solid tumor such as melanoma, head and neck, liver or kidney cancer. This specimen was CD4+ or CD8+ T cells sorted from blood, taken in a trial of the OX40 agonist ivuxolimab. The CDR3 region is CAWSVSGSFNTQYF. The CDR3 nucleotides are TGTGCCTGGAGTGTCAGCGGGAGTTTCAATACGCAGTATTTT.